The 2 T cell receptor beta chains reported below all come from one sample, sequenced in a study of blood T cells in healthy people across ages. With a J-beta primer mix and a sample-barcoded 5' primer, a second PCR ran about 7 to 12 cycles. MiXCR was run by TCRdb on the 5' RACE reads, yielding one entry per CDR3 protein. The sample yields 2 million or so distinct CDR3 sequences, about 49% seen once. The sample was blood. The source of these receptors is a woman between 35 and 50 years old in good health.

V and J are TRBV19 and TRBJ1-1; 10 nucleotides align to TRBD1. The CDR3 sequence is 15 residues long. With V trimmed by 8 bases and J by 4 bases, 10 bases remained unmatched. Looked up from germline, CDR1 is LNHDA and CDR2 is SQIVND (reference sequence). The CDR3 coding sequence is TGTGCCAGTCGGATTACCGGACAGGGGGGCACTGAAGCTTTCTTT. Amino acids: CASRITGQGGTEAFF.

This rearrangement joins TRBV11-2 to TRBJ2-1, with D possibly TRBD1 on 8 matching bases. This CDR3 region has 13 residues. V lost 5 bases and J lost 6, with 11 bases in between. Per the germline V gene, CDR1 is SGHAT and CDR2 is FQNNGV. CDR3 bases: TGTGCCAGCAGCCACAGGGGGGGCAATGAGCAGTTCTTC. As protein: CASSHRGGNEQFF.